A single sample is the source of the 25 T cell receptor beta chains below, sequenced in a study of CD8+ T cells in alopecia areata. TCR sequencing used cDNA made by reverse transcription of extracted RNA. Generated by immunoSEQ multiplex PCR, the TCRdb table keeps only in-frame clones and is missing some. The sample lists 150,000 or so clones; roughly 48% were seen once. Material for sequencing was CD4+ T cells sorted from blood. All receptors come from a human donor with alopecia areata.

The chain joins TRBV5-1 to TRBJ1-4; TRBD1 is a possible D gene (5 bases). Trimming pared 3 bases from V and 5 bases from J, leaving 11 bases between. Germline V gives CDR1 SGHRS, CDR2 YFSETQ. CDR3 length: 14 residues. The CDR3 DNA reads TGCGCCAGCAGCTCGGGACGGATAAATGAAAAACTGTTTTTT. Encoded protein: CASSSGRINEKLFF.

The chain couples TRBV25-1 to TRBJ2-1, with D perhaps matching TRBD2 (6 bases). Germline V gene sequence: CDR1 MGHDK, CDR2 SYGVNS. The V end lost 4 bases, the J end lost 3 bases, and 10 bases lay between the germline ends. The CDR3 covers 14 residues. In DNA, the CDR3 is TGTGCCAGCAGTGGGGGACTTCTCTACAATGAGCAGTTCTTC. Its translation is CASSGGLLYNEQFF.

This rearrangement joins TRBV29-1 to TRBJ2-3; the D is unclear. Germline loops: CDR1 SQVTM, CDR2 ANQGSEA. Trimming cost V 6 bases and J 5 bases, with 18 bases left between them. The CDR3 covers 14 residues. In nucleotides, the CDR3 is TGCAGCGTGCTTACACCGGGCCGGTTAGATACGCAGTATTTT. It codes for CSVLTPGRLDTQYF.

This clone was counted a few times. The CDR3 loop reads CASSPTGTGNQPQHF. The CDR3 DNA reads TGTGCCAGTAGCCCCACCGGGACGGGCAATCAGCCCCAGCATTTT. The chain has TRBV19 and TRBJ1-5, with D possibly being TRBD1 (5 bases). In germline, CDR1 is LNHDA, CDR2 SQIVND (reference sequence). The ends were cut back, 6 bases at V and 2 bases at J, with 14 bases in the middle. The CDR3 has 15 amino acids.

This clone was seen only a few times. The rearrangement joins TRBV29-1 to TRBJ2-5; TRBD2 might be the D (5 bases). Germline lookup yields CDR1 SQVTM and CDR2 ANQGSEA. This CDR3 has 13 residues. The ends were cut back, 5 bases at V and 2 bases at J, with 12 bases in the middle. CDR3 DNA sequence: TGCAGCGTTTCCAGCGGAACACAAGAGACCCAGTACTTC. Amino acid sequence: CSVSSGTQETQYF.

This rearrangement joins TRBV28 to TRBJ1-1; TRBD1 might be the D (5 bases). The germline V and J ends were trimmed by 5 bases and 2 bases, with 12 bases remaining between them. There are 14 residues in the CDR3. Germline CDR1 and CDR2: MDHEN and SYDVKM. This CDR3 is CASSHATENTEAFF. The CDR3 bases are TGTGCCAGCAGTCACGCGACAGAAAACACTGAAGCTTTCTTT.

In this sample, this clone turned up a few times. This rearrangement joins TRBV29-1 to TRBJ2-3; tentative D call: TRBD1 (6 bases). The length of the CDR3 is 11 residues. Germline V CDR1 and CDR2: SQVTM, ANQGSEA. V shed 7 bases and J shed 6 bases, with 11 bases lying between them. The CDR3: CSARGLDTQYF. For the CDR3, the DNA is TGCAGCGCGAGGGGGTTGGATACGCAGTATTTT.

This clone was counted a few times. V and J are TRBV5-1 and TRBJ2-5; 10 bases match TRBD2. CDR1 SGHRS and CDR2 YFSETQ come from the germline V gene. Unmatched junction bases numbered 4, after V lost 4 bases and J lost 1 base. The CDR3 totals 15 residues. CDR3 protein: CASSPASGGQETQYF. The CDR3 DNA reads as TGCGCCAGCAGCCCCGCTAGCGGGGGCCAAGAGACCCAGTACTTC.

The CDR3 DNA follows: TGTGCCAGCTCACCAACAGGGGTCGACCTTAGGATGAACACTGAAGCTTTCTTT. This encodes CASSPTGVDLRMNTEAFF. The chain carries TRBV18 and TRBJ1-1; 7 nucleotides agree with TRBD1. In germline, CDR1 is KGHSH, CDR2 LQKENI. Trimming removed 2 bases from V and 0 bases from J; junction bases left unmatched: 12. This CDR3 is built from 18 residues.

The V gene is TRBV4-1, the J gene TRBJ2-7; D may be TRBD1 (6 bases). The CDR3 totals 13 residues. V dropped 4 bases and J dropped 2 bases, with 9 bases sitting between them. Germline assignment: CDR1 MGHRA and CDR2 YSYEKL. The chain's CDR3 is CASSRGQTYEQYF. CDR3 sequence (DNA): TGCGCCAGCAGCCGCGGACAGACCTACGAGCAGTACTTC.

This clone was found a few times. V and J are TRBV5-6 and TRBJ1-1; D remains ambiguous. Germline V gives CDR1 SGHDT, CDR2 YYEEEE. The CDR3 consists of 12 residues. Trimming shortened V by 6 bases and J by 3 bases, and 9 bases separated the two germline ends. This CDR3 is CASTLRDTEAFF. For the CDR3, the DNA is TGTGCCAGCACCCTACGGGACACTGAAGCTTTCTTT.

This chain links TRBV9 with TRBJ1-1; 7 nucleotides align to TRBD1. The CDR3 has 14 amino acids. Trimming cost V 4 bases and J 0 bases; bases outside gene matches: 3. Per germline, CDR1 SGDLS and CDR2 YYNGEE. The CDR3 nucleotides read TGTGCCAGCAGCTTACAGGGGATGAACACTGAAGCTTTCTTT. Amino acid sequence: CASSLQGMNTEAFF.

This chain joins TRBV19 and TRBJ2-1, with 13 bases aligning to TRBD2. The junction had 4 bases not matched to a gene; V was cut back by 5 bases and J by 9 bases. The CDR3 is 14 amino acids. Germline V gene sequence: CDR1 LNHDA, CDR2 SQIVND (reference sequence). The CDR3 region is CASSAGLAGLEQFF. The DNA of the CDR3 is TGTGCCAGTAGTGCGGGACTAGCGGGACTTGAGCAGTTCTTC.

V and J are TRBV6-5 and TRBJ2-7; 7 bases map to TRBD2. Germline CDR1 is MNHEY and CDR2 is SVGAGI. The V and J ends lost 4 bases and 4 bases, in that order; junction bases with no gene match: 4. The CDR3 runs to 13 residues. This chain's CDR3 is CASSSASGYEQYF. The CDR3, as DNA: TGTGCCAGCAGTTCGGCTAGCGGTTACGAGCAGTACTTC.

The rearrangement joins TRBV30 to TRBJ1-2, with TRBD1 matching over 7 bases. Germline V gene data show CDR1 as GTSNPN and CDR2 as SVGIG (reference sequence). The CDR3 sequence is 15 residues long. Losses at the gene ends were 0 bases for V and 4 bases for J; bases not matched to a gene: 8. CDR3 coding DNA: TGTGCCTGGAGTGTACCCTGGGACAGCTCCTATGGCTACACCTTC. Translated, it gives CAWSVPWDSSYGYTF.

V is TRBV20-1 and J is TRBJ1-1; 7 positions match TRBD1. CDR1 and CDR2 from the germline V gene are DFQATT and SNEGSKA (reference sequence). This CDR3 contains 8 residues. The CDR3 is CRTGLAFF. In DNA, the CDR3 is TGCAGGACAGGGTTAGCTTTCTTT.

A few counts support this clone. The chain has TRBV5-1 and TRBJ2-2, with D hard to call. Germline assignment: CDR1 SGHRS and CDR2 YFSETQ. V gave up 2 bases and J gave up 5 bases, with 10 bases separating them. The CDR3 is made up of 14 amino acids. CDR3: CASSFGASTGELFF. Here the CDR3 DNA reads TGCGCCAGCAGCTTCGGAGCTTCAACCGGGGAGCTGTTTTTT.

At least ten counts were recorded for this clone. The chain combines TRBV28 with TRBJ2-1; D unclear. This CDR3 comprises 11 residues. CDR1 is MDHEN and CDR2 is SYDVKM in the germline V gene. The V and J ends lost 5 bases and 9 bases respectively, with 8 bases between them. CDR3 nucleotides: TGTGCCAGCAGTCCATTAATTGAGCAGTTCTTC. It encodes CASSPLIEQFF.

This clone was observed a few times. CDR3 nucleotide sequence: TGCAGCGCCGAGGCCGGACAGGGTTTCCCCTACGAGCAGTACTTC. As protein: CSAEAGQGFPYEQYF. This chain joins TRBV29-1 and TRBJ2-7; 8 bases match TRBD1. The CDR3 has 15 residues. V shed 7 bases and J 2 bases; nucleotides not matched to a gene: 13. The V gene's germline CDR1 is SQVTM and CDR2 ANQGSEA.

This sequence joins TRBV2 and TRBJ2-2; the D gene is possibly TRBD2 (5 bases). The CDR3 totals 13 residues. Trimming shortened V by 7 bases and J by 4 bases, and 10 bases separated the two germline ends. Germline V gives CDR1 SNHLY, CDR2 FYNNEI. The CDR3 region is CASTGISTGELFF. In DNA, the CDR3 is TGTGCCAGCACCGGGATCAGCACCGGGGAGCTGTTTTTT.

This chain links TRBV4-1 with TRBJ2-7, with 11 bases aligning to TRBD2. This CDR3 has 17 amino acids. Germline CDR1 is MGHRA and CDR2 is YSYEKL. J gave up 2 bases and V 0 bases, and 6 bases lay outside the gene matches. This chain's CDR3 is CASSQDRLAGSPYEQYF. The CDR3 coding sequence is TGCGCCAGCAGCCAAGATCGACTAGCGGGAAGTCCCTACGAGCAGTACTTC.

This chain links TRBV30 with TRBJ1-3; the D is unclear. This CDR3 spans 12 amino acids. The germline V gene has CDR1 GTSNPN and CDR2 SVGIG (reference sequence). The CDR3 loop is CALAHSGNTIYF. CDR3 DNA: TGTGCTCTCGCGCACTCTGGAAACACCATATATTTT.

This clone was detected a few times. The CDR3 sequence is CASSQVANYGYTF. The DNA of the CDR3 is TGCGCCAGCAGCCAAGTAGCAAACTATGGCTACACCTTC. The chain joins TRBV4-1 to TRBJ1-2; the D is unclear. Germline CDR1 MGHRA, CDR2 YSYEKL. The CDR3 has 13 amino acids. Trimming removed 1 base at V and 2 bases at J, with 5 bases between.

The chain joins TRBV30 to TRBJ1-1; D remains unclear. The germline CDR1 and CDR2 sequences are GTSNPN and SVGIG (reference sequence). V was shortened by 4 bases and J by 6 bases, with 9 bases between the two germline ends. The CDR3 spans 11 residues. The DNA for the CDR3 is TGTGCCTGGACGTTCCTCGCTGAAGCTTTCTTT. It translates to CAWTFLAEAFF.

V and J are TRBV7-9 and TRBJ2-7, with 8 bases identical to TRBD1. CDR1 SEHNR and CDR2 FQNEAQ come from the germline V gene (reference sequence). The CDR3 covers 14 residues. J gave up 5 bases and V 7 bases, and 10 bases lay outside the gene matches. The CDR3 DNA is TGTGCCAGCAACCCTGTTCAGGGGGCGGACGAGCAGTACTTC. It codes for CASNPVQGADEQYF.